This T cell receptor beta chain originates from a study of T-cell memory formation after mild COVID-19. TCRdb itself ran the 5' RACE reads through MiXCR, one entry per CDR3 protein. The table records a few hundred thousand distinct CDR3 sequences, about 20% of them present only once. The sequenced sample consisted of PBMCs or a T cell subset sorted from them (not recorded which). This clonotype was sampled from an adult woman who had mild COVID-19 (a few samples of this study predate the infection). Cell type and time point are not known.

CDR3 nucleotides: TGTGCCAGCAGTTATTCTCAAGATCCCTACAATGAGCAGTTCTTC. This gives the protein CASSYSQDPYNEQFF. The rearrangement uses TRBV6-2 or TRBV6-3 and TRBJ2-1, with D hard to call. The V and J ends lost 3 bases and 2 bases respectively, with 11 bases between them. Germline CDR1 and CDR2: MNHEY and SVGEGT. The CDR3 extends over 15 amino acids.